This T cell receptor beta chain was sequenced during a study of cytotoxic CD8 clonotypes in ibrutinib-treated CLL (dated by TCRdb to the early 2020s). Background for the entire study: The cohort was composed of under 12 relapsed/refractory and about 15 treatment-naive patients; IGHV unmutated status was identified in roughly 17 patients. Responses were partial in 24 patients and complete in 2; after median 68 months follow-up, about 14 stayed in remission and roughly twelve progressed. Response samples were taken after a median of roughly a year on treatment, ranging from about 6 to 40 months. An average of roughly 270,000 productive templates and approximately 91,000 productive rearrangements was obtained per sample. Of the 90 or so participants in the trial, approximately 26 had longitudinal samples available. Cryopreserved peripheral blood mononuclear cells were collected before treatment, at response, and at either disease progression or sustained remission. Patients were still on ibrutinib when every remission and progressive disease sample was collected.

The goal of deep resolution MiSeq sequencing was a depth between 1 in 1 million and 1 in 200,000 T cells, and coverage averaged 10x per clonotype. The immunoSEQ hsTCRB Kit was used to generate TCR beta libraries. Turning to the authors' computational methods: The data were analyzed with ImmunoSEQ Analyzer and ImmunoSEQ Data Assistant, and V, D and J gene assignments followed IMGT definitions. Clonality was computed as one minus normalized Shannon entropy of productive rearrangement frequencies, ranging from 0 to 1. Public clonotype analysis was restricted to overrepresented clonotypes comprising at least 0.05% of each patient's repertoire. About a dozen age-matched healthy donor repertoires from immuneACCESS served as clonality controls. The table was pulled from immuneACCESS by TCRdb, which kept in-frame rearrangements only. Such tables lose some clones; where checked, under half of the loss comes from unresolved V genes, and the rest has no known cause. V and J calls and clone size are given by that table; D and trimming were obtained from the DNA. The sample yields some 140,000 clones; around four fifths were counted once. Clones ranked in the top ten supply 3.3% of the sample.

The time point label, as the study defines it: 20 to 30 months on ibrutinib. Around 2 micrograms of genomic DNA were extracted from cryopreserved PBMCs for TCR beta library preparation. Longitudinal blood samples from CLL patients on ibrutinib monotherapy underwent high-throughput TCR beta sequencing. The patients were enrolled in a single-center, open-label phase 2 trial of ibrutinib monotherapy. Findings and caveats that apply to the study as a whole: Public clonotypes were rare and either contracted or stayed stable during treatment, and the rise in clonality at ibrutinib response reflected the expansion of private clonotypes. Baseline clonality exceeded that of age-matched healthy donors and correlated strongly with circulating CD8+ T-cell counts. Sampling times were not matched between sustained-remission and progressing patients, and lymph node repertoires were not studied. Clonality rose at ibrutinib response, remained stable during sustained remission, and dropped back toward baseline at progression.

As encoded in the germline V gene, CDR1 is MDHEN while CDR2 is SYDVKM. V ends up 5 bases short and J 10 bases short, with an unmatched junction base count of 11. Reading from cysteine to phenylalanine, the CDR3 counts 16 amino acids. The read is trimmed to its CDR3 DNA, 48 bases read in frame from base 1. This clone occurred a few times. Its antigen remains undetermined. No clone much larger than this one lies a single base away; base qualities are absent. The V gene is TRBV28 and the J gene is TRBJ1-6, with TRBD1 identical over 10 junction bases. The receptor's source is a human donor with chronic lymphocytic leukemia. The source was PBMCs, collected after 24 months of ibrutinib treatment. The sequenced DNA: TGTGCCAGCAGTCTAGACGCCCGGGACAGGGGCTCACCCCTCCACTTT. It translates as CASSLDARDRGSPLHF.